The 30 T cell receptor beta chains below come from one sample, sequenced in a study of T cell responses to AZD1222 COVID-19 vaccine. Measured with immunoSEQ multiplex PCR; TCRdb has only the in-frame clones, and not every one. The sample carries approximately 120,000 clones, roughly 92% recorded once. The input for sequencing was peripheral blood, taken on day 0 of AZD1222 vaccination. All receptors come from an adult in good health.

The rearrangement links TRBV3-1 (or the pseudogene TRBV3-2) to TRBJ2-2; weak D call: TRBD2 (5 bases). The CDR3 extends over 14 amino acids. Germline V lookup: CDR1 LGHDT, CDR2 YNNKEL (reference sequence). Trimming took 4 bases from V and 1 from J, leaving 7 bases between them. The CDR3 is CASSPSLNTGELFF. CDR3 coding DNA: TGTGCCAGCAGCCCTAGCTTGAACACCGGGGAGCTGTTTTTT.

The chain carries TRBV5-1 and TRBJ1-4; D is unclear. V lost 2 bases, J lost 8 bases, and 13 bases lay in between. Germline V gene lookup returns CDR1 SGHRS and CDR2 YFSETQ. The CDR3 loop spans 14 amino acids. The CDR3 loop reads CASSLLSQAEKLFF. CDR3 DNA sequence: TGCGCCAGCAGCTTACTAAGCCAAGCAGAAAAACTGTTTTTT.

The rearrangement links TRBV19 to TRBJ1-1; TRBD1 might be the D (6 bases). V lost 3 bases and J 4 bases, leaving 12 bases between the germline ends. The germline V gene has CDR1 LNHDA and CDR2 SQIVND (reference sequence). The CDR3 is 14 amino acids. CDR3 in amino acids: CASSILQGATEAFF. CDR3 nucleotides: TGTGCCAGTAGTATTTTACAGGGAGCCACTGAAGCTTTCTTT.

J is TRBJ1-1 and V is TRBV4-2; unclear D gene. This CDR3 is 17 amino acids long. Trimming cost V 0 bases and J 3 bases, with 17 bases left between them. Germline V lookup: CDR1 LGHNA, CDR2 YNFKEQ. The CDR3 nucleotides are TGTGCCAGCAGCCAAGAAGACCTTGACTTAGGGTACACTGAAGCTTTCTTT. Its translation: CASSQEDLDLGYTEAFF.

This chain links TRBV30 with TRBJ1-1; D may be TRBD1 (6 bases). There are 16 residues in the CDR3. The germline V gene has CDR1 GTSNPN and CDR2 SVGIG (reference sequence). The germline V and J ends were trimmed by 2 bases and 0 bases, with 16 bases remaining between them. The CDR3 bases are TGTGCCTGGAGTCCAACAGGGAGACTCATGAACACTGAAGCTTTCTTT. This translates into CAWSPTGRLMNTEAFF.

The rearrangement joins TRBV19 to TRBJ1-2; D might be TRBD1 (5 bases). The germline V and J ends were trimmed by 3 bases and 4 bases, with 9 bases remaining between them. CDR3 length equals 13 residues. Looked up from germline, CDR1 is LNHDA and CDR2 is SQIVND (reference sequence). This CDR3 reads CASSIEGRYGYTF. For the CDR3, the DNA is TGTGCCAGTAGTATTGAGGGGCGCTATGGCTACACCTTC.

V gene TRBV7-8 combines with J gene TRBJ2-2, with 10 bases lining up with TRBD1. The CDR3 covers 17 residues. Trimming cost V 2 bases and J 5 bases; bases outside gene matches: 8. From germline, CDR1 is SGHVS and CDR2 FQNEAQ. CDR3 region: CASSLPKGQGKTGELFF. In DNA form, the CDR3 reads TGTGCCAGCAGCTTACCTAAGGGACAGGGGAAAACCGGGGAGCTGTTTTTT.

CDR3 sequence: CASSPGQNAGNTIYF. For the CDR3, the DNA is TGTGCCAGCTCACCTGGACAGAACGCTGGAAACACCATATATTTT. The V call is TRBV18, the J call TRBJ1-3; D might be TRBD1 (6 bases). Trimming pared 3 bases from V and 2 bases from J, leaving 11 bases between. Germline CDR1 KGHSH, CDR2 LQKENI. This CDR3 is built from 15 residues.

CDR3 nucleotides: TGTGCCAGCAGTTCCACAATCAACAGGGGGCGAACTGAAGCTTTCTTT. Translated, it gives CASSSTINRGRTEAFF. J is TRBJ1-1 and V is TRBV6-5; TRBD1 agrees at 9 bases. Unmatched junction bases numbered 11, after V lost 4 bases and J lost 5 bases. The CDR3 contains 16 residues. The germline gives CDR1 MNHEY, CDR2 SVGAGI.

This clone was seen a single time. V gene TRBV6-5 combines with J gene TRBJ2-7; 8 positions agree with TRBD1. The CDR3 consists of 14 residues. Trimming at V came to 4 bases and at J to 2 bases, leaving 4 bases not matched to a gene. Germline CDR1 is MNHEY and CDR2 is SVGAGI. This chain's CDR3 is CASSLDRGPYEQYF. The CDR3 region has the DNA TGTGCCAGCAGTTTAGACAGGGGACCCTACGAGCAGTACTTC.

V usage is TRBV7-6 and J usage is TRBJ1-1; tentatively, D is TRBD1 (5 bases). Trimming stripped 5 bases from V and 5 bases from J, with 18 bases between. The CDR3 loop spans 15 amino acids. Germline CDR1 and CDR2: SGHVS and FNYEAQ. The CDR3 here is CASSVGARLSTEAFF. In nucleotides, the CDR3 is TGTGCCAGCAGCGTCGGGGCCCGATTGTCGACTGAAGCTTTCTTT.

The CDR3 region has the DNA TGCGCCAGCAGCCCCGGGACAGGAACCTATGGCTACACCTTC. This gives the protein CASSPGTGTYGYTF. This rearrangement joins TRBV5-1 to TRBJ1-2; 8 nucleotides line up with TRBD1. Germline CDR1 SGHRS, CDR2 YFSETQ. With 4 bases clipped from V and 4 bases from J, the junction kept 6 bases outside the gene matches. CDR3 length equals 14 residues.

V is TRBV5-4 and J is TRBJ1-1; D may be TRBD1 (6 bases). Deletions cut 4 bases from V and 6 bases from J, with 19 bases between. The CDR3 runs to 15 residues. Looked up from germline, CDR1 is SGHNT and CDR2 is YYREEE (reference sequence). The CDR3 coding sequence is TGTGCCAGCAGCCCAGGGGTCTACCCGGGCGCTGAAGCTTTCTTT. Protein: CASSPGVYPGAEAFF. The full variable domain, in which reference TRBV5-4 and TRBJ1-1 provide the parts outside the CDR3, is ETGVTQSPTHLIKTRGQQVTLRCSSQSGHNTVSWYQQALGQGPQFIFQYYREEENGRGNFPPRFSGLQFPNYSSELNVNALELDDSALYLCASSPGVYPGAEAFFGQGTRLTVV.

V usage is TRBV7-8 and J usage is TRBJ2-5; 9 nucleotides match TRBD2. V was pared by 4 bases and J by 0 bases, with 6 bases of the junction left unmatched. Germline CDR1 and CDR2: SGHVS and FQNEAQ. This CDR3 comprises 16 residues. CDR3 residues: CASSSNRGGDQETQYF. DNA of the CDR3: TGTGCCAGCAGCTCCAACCGCGGGGGGGACCAAGAGACCCAGTACTTC.

V and J are TRBV12-3 or TRBV12-4 and TRBJ1-2; no reliable D call. The CDR3 sequence is 12 residues long. V lost 3 bases and J lost 7, with 9 bases in between. In DNA form, the CDR3 reads TGTGCCAGCAGTTTTGTCGCCGGTGGCTACACCTTC. Residues: CASSFVAGGYTF.

The rearrangement links TRBV28 to TRBJ1-2; D not resolved. CDR3 length: 11 amino acids. Germline CDR1 is MDHEN and CDR2 is SYDVKM. V dropped 9 bases and J dropped 0 bases, with 5 bases sitting between them. The CDR3 region has the DNA TGTGCCAGTGGTTCTAACTATGGCTACACCTTC. Encoded protein: CASGSNYGYTF.

The chain uses TRBV6-5 and TRBJ1-6; 7 positions agree with TRBD1. This CDR3 contains 15 residues. CDR1 is MNHEY, CDR2 SVGAGI, per germline. With V trimmed by 2 bases and J by 7 bases, 5 bases remained unmatched. The CDR3 coding sequence is TGTGCCAGCAGTTACGGGGGCAGGGGGAATTCACCCCTCCACTTT. It is translated as CASSYGGRGNSPLHF.

V is TRBV14 and J is TRBJ1-5, with D hard to call. V was clipped by 4 bases and J by 6 bases, with 19 bases between them. There are 16 residues in the CDR3. The germline V gene encodes CDR1 SGHDN and CDR2 FVKESK. The CDR3 nucleotides are TGTGCCAGCAGCCGGACCTCGGAGTTGTTCAGTCAGCCCCAGCATTTT. Protein sequence: CASSRTSELFSQPQHF.

The genes are TRBV3-1 (or the pseudogene TRBV3-2) and TRBJ1-1, with D possibly being TRBD1 (5 bases). The CDR3 loop spans 16 amino acids. Germline V gene sequence: CDR1 LGHDT, CDR2 YNNKEL (reference sequence). Trimming cost V 4 bases and J 1 base, with 16 bases left between them. CDR3 residues: CASSPPVAQGNTEAFF. Written as DNA, the CDR3 is TGTGCCAGCAGCCCCCCGGTGGCGCAGGGGAACACTGAAGCTTTCTTT.

This rearrangement joins TRBV15 to TRBJ2-1, with TRBD1 matching over 8 bases. Germline V gives CDR1 LNHNV, CDR2 YYDKDF (reference sequence). CDR3 length: 15 residues. V shed 0 bases, J shed 6 bases, and the junction held 4 bases outside the gene matches. Here the CDR3 DNA reads TGTGCCACCAGCAGAGATAAAGGACAGGGCAATGAGCAGTTCTTC. This codes for CATSRDKGQGNEQFF. The complete variable domain, with remaining parts taken from reference TRBV15 and TRBJ2-1, reads DAMVIQNPRYQVTQFGKPVTLSCSQTLNHNVMYWYQQKSSQAPKLLFHYYDKDFNNEADTPDNFQSRRPNTSFCFLDIRSPGLGDTAMYLCATSRDKGQGNEQFFGPGTRLTVL.

This clone was seen a single time. This chain connects TRBV13 to TRBJ2-1, with 13 bases matching TRBD2. Germline assignment: CDR1 PRHDT and CDR2 FYEKMQ (reference sequence). J lost 8 bases, V lost 0 bases, and 7 bases had no gene match. This CDR3 contains 17 residues. The chain's CDR3 is CASSLGLAGGAEDEQFF. Written as DNA, the CDR3 is TGTGCCAGCAGCTTAGGACTAGCGGGGGGGGCCGAGGATGAGCAGTTCTTC.

This clone came up once. The V call is TRBV9, the J call TRBJ2-1; D unresolved. Germline loops: CDR1 SGDLS, CDR2 YYNGEE. CDR3 length: 15 amino acids. V was clipped by 3 bases and J by 2 bases, with 12 bases between them. As DNA, the CDR3 is TGTGCCAGCAGCGCTCGAGAGCACCCCTACAATGAGCAGTTCTTC. Amino acid sequence: CASSAREHPYNEQFF.

The genes are TRBV10-3 and TRBJ1-1; D call uncertain. Trimming stripped 8 bases from V and 1 base from J, with 14 bases between. CDR3 length: 14 amino acids. The germline V gene has CDR1 ENHRY and CDR2 SYGVKD. The CDR3 DNA is TGTGCCATCCGTAACCGGGGAGGGAACACTGAAGCTTTCTTT. It codes for CAIRNRGGNTEAFF.

The J gene is TRBJ1-3, the V gene TRBV29-1; 8 positions match TRBD1. The CDR3 length is 15 residues. Per germline, CDR1 SQVTM and CDR2 ANQGSEA. V dropped 5 bases and J dropped 7; count of bases not matched to a gene: 13. CDR3 DNA: TGCAGCGTTTCCGGACAGGGAGTTTTCGGGAACACCATATATTTT. It translates to CSVSGQGVFGNTIYF.

The V and J genes are TRBV2 and TRBJ2-5; D possibly corresponds to TRBD1 (6 bases). Germline V gene sequence: CDR1 SNHLY, CDR2 FYNNEI. Trimming took 6 bases from V and 7 from J, leaving 15 bases between them. This CDR3 has 13 amino acids. The DNA for the CDR3 is TGTGCCAGCAGGCCCGACAGGAGTGGGACCCAGTACTTC. This encodes CASRPDRSGTQYF.

This clone was found once. This chain connects TRBV5-1 to TRBJ2-6, with D possibly being TRBD1 (6 bases). CDR1 is SGHRS and CDR2 is YFSETQ in the germline V gene. Trimming cost V 4 bases and J 4 bases, with 24 bases left between them. This CDR3 is 19 amino acids long. CDR3 loop: CASSPAVLSQGSGANVLTF. The CDR3 nucleotides read TGCGCCAGCAGCCCGGCGGTACTTTCACAGGGTTCCGGGGCCAACGTCCTGACTTTC.

This clone showed up just once. This chain joins TRBV11-1 and TRBJ1-2, with D unclear. From germline, CDR1 is SGHAT and CDR2 FQDESV (reference sequence). Trimming shortened V by 6 bases and J by 4 bases, and 15 bases separated the two germline ends. The CDR3 extends over 14 amino acids. This CDR3 is CASSPGSSSYGYTF. The DNA of the CDR3 is TGTGCCAGCAGTCCCGGGAGCTCTAGCTATGGCTACACCTTC.

The chain uses TRBV19 and TRBJ2-5, with 7 bases lining up with TRBD1. The CDR3 loop spans 13 amino acids. Germline V lookup: CDR1 LNHDA, CDR2 SQIVND (reference sequence). The junction had 2 bases not matched to a gene; V was cut back by 5 bases and J by 2 bases. CDR3 nucleotides: TGTGCCAGTAGTTCGGGACAGCAAGAGACCCAGTACTTC. Translation gives CASSSGQQETQYF.

This rearrangement joins TRBV19 to TRBJ1-1; D gene uncertain. The CDR3 runs 14 residues. Deletions cut 3 bases from V and 0 bases from J, with 8 bases between. Looked up from germline, CDR1 is LNHDA and CDR2 is SQIVND (reference sequence). CDR3 bases: TGTGCCAGTAGTATGTGGCAGGTGAACACTGAAGCTTTCTTT. Its protein is CASSMWQVNTEAFF.

This clone was seen once. This chain connects TRBV6-5 to TRBJ1-4; D remains unclear. V lost 0 bases and J lost 5, with 7 bases in between. CDR3 length: 14 residues. The germline CDR1 and CDR2 sequences are MNHEY and SVGAGI. This CDR3 reads CASSYSSGNEKLFF. The CDR3, as DNA: TGTGCCAGCAGTTACTCGTCGGGGAATGAAAAACTGTTTTTT.